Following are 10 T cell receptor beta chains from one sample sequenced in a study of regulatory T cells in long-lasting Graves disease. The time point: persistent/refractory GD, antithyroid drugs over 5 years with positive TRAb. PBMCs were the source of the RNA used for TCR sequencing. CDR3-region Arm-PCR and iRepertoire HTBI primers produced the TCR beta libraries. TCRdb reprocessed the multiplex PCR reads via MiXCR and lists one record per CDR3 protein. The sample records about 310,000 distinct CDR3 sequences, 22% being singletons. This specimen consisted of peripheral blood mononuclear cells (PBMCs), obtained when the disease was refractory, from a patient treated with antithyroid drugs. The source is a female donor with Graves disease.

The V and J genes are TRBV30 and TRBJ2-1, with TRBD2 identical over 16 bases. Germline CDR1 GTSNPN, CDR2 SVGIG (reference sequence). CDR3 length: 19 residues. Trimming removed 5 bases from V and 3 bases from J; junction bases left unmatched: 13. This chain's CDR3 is CAWSLMGLAGGPGYNEQFF. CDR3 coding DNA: TGTGCCTGGTCCTTAATGGGACTAGCGGGAGGGCCTGGCTACAATGAGCAGTTCTTC.

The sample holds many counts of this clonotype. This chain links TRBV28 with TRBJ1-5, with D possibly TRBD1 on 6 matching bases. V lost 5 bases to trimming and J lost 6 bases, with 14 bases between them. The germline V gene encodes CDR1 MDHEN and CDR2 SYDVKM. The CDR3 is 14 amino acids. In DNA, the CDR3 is TGTGCCAGCAGTGATCCTAGGGGGTTTCAGCCCCAGCATTTT. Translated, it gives CASSDPRGFQPQHF.

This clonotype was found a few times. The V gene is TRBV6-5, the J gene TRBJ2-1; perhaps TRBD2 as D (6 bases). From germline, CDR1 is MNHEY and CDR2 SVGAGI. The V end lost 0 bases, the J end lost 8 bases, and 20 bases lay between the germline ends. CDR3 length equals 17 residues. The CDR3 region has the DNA TGTGCCAGCAGTTACTCGATACGGGAGTTGAATAGGGATGAGCAGTTCTTC. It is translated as CASSYSIRELNRDEQFF.

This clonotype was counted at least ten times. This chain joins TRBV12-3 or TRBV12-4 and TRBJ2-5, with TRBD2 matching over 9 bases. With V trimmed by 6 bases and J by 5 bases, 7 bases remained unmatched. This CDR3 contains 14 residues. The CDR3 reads CASSRSGRRETQYF. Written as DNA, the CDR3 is TGTGCCAGCAGCCGTAGCGGGAGAAGGGAGACCCAGTACTTC.

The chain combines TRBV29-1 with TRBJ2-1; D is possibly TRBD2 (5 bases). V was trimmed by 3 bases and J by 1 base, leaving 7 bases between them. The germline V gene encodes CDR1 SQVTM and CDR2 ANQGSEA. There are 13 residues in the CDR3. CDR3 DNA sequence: TGCAGCGTTGATCGGGGTTCCTACAATGAGCAGTTCTTC. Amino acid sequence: CSVDRGSYNEQFF.

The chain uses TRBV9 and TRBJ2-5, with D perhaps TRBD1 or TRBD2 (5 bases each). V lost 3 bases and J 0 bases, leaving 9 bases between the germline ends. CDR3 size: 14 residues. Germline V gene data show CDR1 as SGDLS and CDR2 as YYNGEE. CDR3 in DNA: TGTGCCAGCAGCGCGGGACGGCACCAAGAGACCCAGTACTTC. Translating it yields CASSAGRHQETQYF. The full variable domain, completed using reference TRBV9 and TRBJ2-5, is DSGVTQTPKHLITATGQRVTLRCSPRSGDLSVYWYQQSLDQGLQFLIQYYNGEERAKGNILERFSAQQFPDLHSELNLSSLELGDSALYFCASSAGRHQETQYFGPGTRLLVL.

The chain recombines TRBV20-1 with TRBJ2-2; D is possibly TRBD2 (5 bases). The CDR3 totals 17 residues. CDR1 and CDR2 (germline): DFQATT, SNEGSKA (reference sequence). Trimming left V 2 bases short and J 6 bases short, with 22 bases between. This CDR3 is CSARLRGTTRAAGELFF. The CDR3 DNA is TGCAGTGCTAGACTACGGGGAACTACCCGAGCCGCCGGGGAGCTGTTTTTT.

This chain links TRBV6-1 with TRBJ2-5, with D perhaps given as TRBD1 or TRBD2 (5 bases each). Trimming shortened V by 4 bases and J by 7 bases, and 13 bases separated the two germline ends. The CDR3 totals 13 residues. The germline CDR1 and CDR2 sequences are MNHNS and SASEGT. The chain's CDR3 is CASSVRGAGTQYF. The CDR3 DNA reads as TGTGCCAGCAGTGTACGAGGGGCTGGGACCCAGTACTTC.

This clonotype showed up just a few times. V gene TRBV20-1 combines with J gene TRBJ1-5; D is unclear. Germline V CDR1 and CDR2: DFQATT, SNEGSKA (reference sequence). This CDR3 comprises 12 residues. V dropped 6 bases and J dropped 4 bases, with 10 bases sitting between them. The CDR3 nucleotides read TGCAGTGCGAGACATAATAATCAGCCCCAGCATTTT. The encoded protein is CSARHNNQPQHF.

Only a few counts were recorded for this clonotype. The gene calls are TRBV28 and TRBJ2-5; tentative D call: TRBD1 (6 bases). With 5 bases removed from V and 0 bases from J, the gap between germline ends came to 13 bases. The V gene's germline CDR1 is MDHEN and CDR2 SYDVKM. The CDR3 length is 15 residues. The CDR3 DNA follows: TGTGCCAGCAGTGGCGGACAGAACTACCAAGAGACCCAGTACTTC. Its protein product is CASSGGQNYQETQYF.